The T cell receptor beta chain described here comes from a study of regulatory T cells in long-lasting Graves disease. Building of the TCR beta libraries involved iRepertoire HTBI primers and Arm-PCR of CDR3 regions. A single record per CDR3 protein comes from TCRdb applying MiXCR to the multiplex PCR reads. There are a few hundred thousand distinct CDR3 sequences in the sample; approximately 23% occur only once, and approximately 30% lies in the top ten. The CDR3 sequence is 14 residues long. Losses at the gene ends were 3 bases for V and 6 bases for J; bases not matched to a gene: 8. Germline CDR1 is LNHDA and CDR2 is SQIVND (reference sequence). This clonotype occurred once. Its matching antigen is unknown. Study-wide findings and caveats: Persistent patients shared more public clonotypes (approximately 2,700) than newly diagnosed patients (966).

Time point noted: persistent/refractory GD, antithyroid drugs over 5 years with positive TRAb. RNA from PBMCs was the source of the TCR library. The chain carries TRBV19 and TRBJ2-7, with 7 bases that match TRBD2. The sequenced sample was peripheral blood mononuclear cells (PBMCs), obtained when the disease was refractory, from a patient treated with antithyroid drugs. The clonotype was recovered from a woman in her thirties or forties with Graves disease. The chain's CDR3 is CASSIAGEWSEQYF. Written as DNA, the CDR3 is TGTGCCAGTAGTATCGCGGGAGAGTGGTCCGAGCAGTACTTC.